This T cell receptor beta chain appears in the sequencing data of a study of T cell responses to AZD1222 COVID-19 vaccine. The study's findings and limits: White British people made up most donors, females outnumbered males, and clonal diversity was possibly underestimated. A reported finding is that nearly half of spike-specific TCRs target unmutated variant regions.

Between the trimmed V and J ends, which lost 4 bases and 4 bases, there was a span of 14 bases. This CDR3 comprises 14 residues. Germline loops: CDR1 SGHNT, CDR2 YYREEE (reference sequence). With respect to this clone: The antigen remains undetermined. This sample also contains other DNA sequences that code for the same CDR3.

TCRdb's copy holds only in-frame clones and misses some; the assay was immunoSEQ multiplex PCR. The sample lists around 50,000 clones, about 86% seen once, with more than 8.5% in the top ten. This TCR derives from an adult in good health. Material: peripheral blood, obtained on day 0 of AZD1222 vaccination. The rearrangement links TRBV5-4 to TRBJ1-1, with D perhaps matching TRBD1 (6 bases). CDR3 DNA sequence: TGTGCCAGCAGCCCCAGGGGTCCCAGCACTGAAGCTTTCTTT. Translating gives CASSPRGPSTEAFF.